Shown below are 17 T cell receptor beta chains from a single sample sequenced in a study of blood T cell repertoires in COVID-19. Clones were sequenced by immunoSEQ multiplex PCR, and TCRdb holds only the in-frame ones, with some missing. This sample yields about 160,000 clones, of which about 90% are seen a single time; 4.8% belongs to the top ten. Source material: peripheral blood. The receptors here all came from a man aged 25 to 40 with COVID-19, enrolled during active disease.

The chain recombines TRBV28 with TRBJ2-2, with a possible D match to TRBD1 (5 bases). The germline V gene has CDR1 MDHEN and CDR2 SYDVKM. The CDR3 spans 14 residues. Trimming left V 7 bases short and J 3 bases short, with 12 bases between. CDR3 DNA sequence: TGTGCCAGCACCAATCTAGGGGACACCGGGGAGCTGTTTTTT. Translated, it gives CASTNLGDTGELFF.

J is TRBJ2-1 and V is TRBV2; 11 bases agree with TRBD1. The V gene end was trimmed by 3 bases and the J gene end by 3 bases; junction bases not matched to a gene: 4. The CDR3 sequence is 16 residues long. The germline CDR1 and CDR2 sequences are SNHLY and FYNNEI. The CDR3 region has the DNA TGTGCCAGCAGTGAGTCCGGGACAGGGGGCTACAATGAGCAGTTCTTC. This gives the protein CASSESGTGGYNEQFF.

The genes are TRBV4-2 and TRBJ1-2; D gene unclear. Germline assignment: CDR1 LGHNA and CDR2 YNFKEQ. V was shortened by 0 bases and J by 2 bases, with 7 bases between the two germline ends. The CDR3 runs to 14 residues. CDR3 loop: CASSQDTGNYGYTF. The CDR3 DNA is TGTGCCAGCAGCCAAGACACGGGAAACTATGGCTACACCTTC.

This clone was recorded only once. This chain connects TRBV12-3 or TRBV12-4 to TRBJ1-5; D might be TRBD1 (6 bases). The V and J ends lost 6 bases and 5 bases respectively, with 11 bases between them. The CDR3 runs 13 residues. This CDR3 is CASRRTEDQPQHF. DNA of the CDR3: TGTGCCAGCAGGCGGACAGAGGATCAGCCCCAGCATTTT.

Written as DNA, the CDR3 is TGTGCCAGTAGTAGACTAGGAGCAGAGACCCAGTACTTC. Encoded protein: CASSRLGAETQYF. The gene calls are TRBV19 and TRBJ2-5; D may be TRBD2 (6 bases). Trimming removed 4 bases from V and 4 bases from J, with 10 bases in between. The V gene's germline CDR1 is LNHDA and CDR2 SQIVND (reference sequence). The CDR3 consists of 13 residues.

In its sample, this clone was seen a few times. The chain links TRBV10-3 to TRBJ1-2, with 8 bases fitting TRBD1. From germline, CDR1 is ENHRY and CDR2 SYGVKD. Germline trimming cut 6 bases from V and 7 bases from J; bases unmatched to any gene: 7. CDR3 length equals 13 residues. The CDR3 sequence is CAIRQGVLGGYTF. DNA for the CDR3: TGTGCCATCAGACAGGGGGTCCTTGGTGGCTACACCTTC.

V gene TRBV5-6 combines with J gene TRBJ2-1; 8 positions agree with TRBD1. With V trimmed by 1 base and J by 1 base, 7 bases remained unmatched. Germline V gene data show CDR1 as SGHDT and CDR2 as YYEEEE. CDR3 length equals 17 residues. The CDR3 reads CASSLTGGPLSYNEQFF. CDR3 nucleotides: TGTGCCAGCAGCTTGACAGGGGGTCCCTTATCCTACAATGAGCAGTTCTTC.

This chain uses TRBV27 with TRBJ1-5, with 9 bases identical to TRBD1. Trimming took 9 bases from V and 1 from J; bases not matched to a gene: 16. This CDR3 spans 18 amino acids. The germline gives CDR1 MNHEY, CDR2 SMNVEV (reference sequence). CDR3 loop: CASKPGQGQTLSNQPQHF. The CDR3 bases are TGTGCCAGTAAACCGGGACAGGGCCAAACCTTGAGCAATCAGCCCCAGCATTTT.

V gene TRBV7-7 combines with J gene TRBJ2-2, with 9 positions matching TRBD1. CDR1 is SSHAT, CDR2 FNYEAQ, per germline (reference sequence). The CDR3 is 14 residues long. The junction had 5 bases not matched to a gene; V was cut back by 4 bases and J by 8 bases. The CDR3, as DNA: TGTGCCAGCAGCTCGACAGGGGGATATGGGGAGCTGTTTTTT. Translation: CASSSTGGYGELFF. Using reference TRBV7-7 and TRBJ2-2 for the parts outside the CDR3, the full variable domain is GAGVSQSPRYKVTKRGQDVTLRCDPISSHATLYWYQQALGQGPEFLTYFNYEAQPDKSGLPSDRFSAERPEGSISTLTIQRTEQRDSAMYRCASSSTGGYGELFFGEGSRLTVL.

The CDR3 nucleotides are TGCAGCGTGGGGGGACAGGACTATGGCTACACCTTC. It translates to CSVGGQDYGYTF. This chain joins TRBV29-1 and TRBJ1-2; 8 bases agree with TRBD1. V was pared by 6 bases and J by 3 bases, with 3 bases of the junction left unmatched. Germline CDR1 reads SQVTM; CDR2 reads ANQGSEA. This CDR3 has 12 amino acids.

The chain uses TRBV2 and TRBJ1-3; tentatively, D is TRBD1 (5 bases). Germline assignment: CDR1 SNHLY and CDR2 FYNNEI. Trimming stripped 8 bases from V and 3 bases from J, with 14 bases between. CDR3 length: 14 residues. CDR3 coding DNA: TGTGCCAGCGGGGCGCAGGGTTATGGAAACACCATATATTTT. It translates to CASGAQGYGNTIYF.

This clone was observed many times. This chain uses TRBV19 with TRBJ1-1; no firm D call. The CDR3 is 14 amino acids. The V gene lost 4 bases and the J gene lost 11 bases, with 20 bases spanning the gap. Looked up from germline, CDR1 is LNHDA and CDR2 is SQIVND (reference sequence). The chain's CDR3 is CASSSEARGYDAFF. In DNA, the CDR3 is TGTGCCAGTAGTAGCGAGGCGAGAGGGTACGATGCTTTCTTT. Supplemented by reference TRBV19 and TRBJ1-1, the full variable domain reads DGGITQSPKYLFRKEGQNVTLSCEQNLNHDAMYWYRQDPGQGLRLIYYSQIVNDFQKGDIAEGYSVSREKKESFPLTVTSAQKNPTAFYLCASSSEARGYDAFFGQGTRLTVV.

The chain joins TRBV27 to TRBJ1-2; weak D call: TRBD1 (5 bases). CDR1 is MNHEY and CDR2 is SMNVEV in the germline V gene (reference sequence). The V gene lost 7 bases and the J gene lost 2 bases, with 14 bases spanning the gap. This CDR3 has 14 residues. The CDR3 sequence: CASKPLTENYGYTF. For the CDR3, the DNA is TGTGCCAGCAAACCTCTGACAGAAAACTATGGCTACACCTTC.

In this sample, this clone turned up once. The V call is TRBV7-9, the J call TRBJ1-1; 11 bases align to TRBD1. Germline values: CDR1 SEHNR, CDR2 FQNEAQ (reference sequence). This CDR3 comprises 15 residues. Unmatched junction bases numbered 5, after V lost 5 bases and J lost 3 bases. CDR3 sequence reads: CASSPGQGEYTEAFF. The CDR3, as DNA: TGTGCCAGCAGCCCGGGACAGGGGGAATACACTGAAGCTTTCTTT.

The gene calls are TRBV7-9 and TRBJ2-7; 7 bases align to TRBD2. This CDR3 comprises 15 residues. The J segment lost 2 bases and the V segment lost 5 bases, leaving 9 bases of the junction unmatched. CDR1 and CDR2 (germline): SEHNR, FQNEAQ (reference sequence). CDR3 region: CASSPGTTPAYEQYF. The CDR3 DNA reads as TGTGCCAGCAGCCCCGGGACTACACCTGCCTACGAGCAGTACTTC. The variable domain in full, completed from reference TRBV7-9 and TRBJ2-7, reads DTGVSQNPRHKITKRGQNVTFRCDPISEHNRLYWYRQTLGQGPEFLTYFQNEAQLEKSRLLSDRFSAERPKGSFSTLEIQRTEQGDSAMYLCASSPGTTPAYEQYFGPGTRLTVT.

V and J are TRBV21-1 and TRBJ2-7; the table's D gene call, TRBD2, was not cross checked with the DNA. TRBV21-1 is assigned pseudogene status. The CDR3 contains 12 residues. The CDR3 sequence: CALDGGSYEQYF. In nucleotides, the CDR3 is TGTGCCCTGGACGGAGGCTCCTACGAGCAGTACTTC.

The chain uses TRBV29-1 and TRBJ1-1; perhaps TRBD1 as D (5 bases). The V and J ends lost 8 bases and 1 base respectively, with 17 bases between them. The CDR3 runs to 14 residues. CDR1 and CDR2 from the germline V gene are SQVTM and ANQGSEA. CDR3 in DNA: TGCAGCACCAACCCCGCAGGGAAGAACACTGAAGCTTTCTTT. Protein sequence: CSTNPAGKNTEAFF.